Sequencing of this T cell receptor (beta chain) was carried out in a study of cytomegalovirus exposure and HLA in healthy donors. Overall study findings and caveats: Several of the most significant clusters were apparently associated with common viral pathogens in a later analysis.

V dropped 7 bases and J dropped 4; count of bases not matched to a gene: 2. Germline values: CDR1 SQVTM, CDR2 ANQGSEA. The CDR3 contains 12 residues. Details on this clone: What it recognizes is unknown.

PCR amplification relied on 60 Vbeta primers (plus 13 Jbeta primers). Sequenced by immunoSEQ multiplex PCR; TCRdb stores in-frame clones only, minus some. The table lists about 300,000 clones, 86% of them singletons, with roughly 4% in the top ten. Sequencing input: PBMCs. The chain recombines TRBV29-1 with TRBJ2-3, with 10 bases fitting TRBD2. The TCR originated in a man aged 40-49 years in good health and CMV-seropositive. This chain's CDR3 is CSGLAGADTQYF. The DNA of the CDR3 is TGCAGCGGGCTAGCGGGAGCAGATACGCAGTATTTT.